Listed below are T cell receptor beta chains from one sample, sequenced in a study of cytomegalovirus exposure and HLA in healthy donors. Here immunoSEQ multiplex PCR was the method, and the copy in TCRdb shows in-frame clones only, minus some. The table includes some 230,000 clones, around 90% detected once. The sample consisted of PBMCs. The receptors here all came from a woman under 30 in good health and CMV-seronegative. Each CDR3 is given with its conserved first and last residue. Fields, in order: clone size, V gene, D gene, J gene, CDR3 DNA, CDR3 protein. A D gene is named only where the DNA matches it firmly. Part of the rows lack a size; the others show once, few, many or a class for expanded clones.

>once|TRBV7-3|-|TRBJ1-3
TGTGCCAGCAGCTTAATTTCAGGAAACACCATATATTTT
CASSLISGNTIYF
>-|TRBV6-1|TRBD1|TRBJ2-1
TGTGCCAGCAGTGAGACAGGGGATGAGCAGTTCTTC
CASSETGDEQFF
>-|TRBV19|-|TRBJ2-5
TGTGCCAGTAGTTTCCTCAGGGGAGAGACCCAGTACTTC
CASSFLRGETQYF
>-|TRBV5-1|TRBD2|TRBJ2-2
TGCGCCAGCAGCTTGGCAACTAGCGGGAGAGGGGAGCTGTTTTTT
CASSLATSGRGELFF
>-|TRBV6-5|TRBD2|TRBJ2-1
TGTGCCAGCACCGGGAGGCGTGAGCAGTTCTTC
CASTGRREQFF
>once|TRBV9|-|TRBJ2-7
TGTGCCAGCAGCCTCGGGACTCAGTCCTACGAGCAGTACTTC
CASSLGTQSYEQYF
>-|TRBV27|-|TRBJ2-5
TGTGCCAGCAGTAAGACAGGCCGAGGTGAGACCCAGTACTTC
CASSKTGRGETQYF
>few|TRBV27|TRBD1|TRBJ2-1
TGTGCCAGCAGTGGACAGGGTGGAGACTACAATGAGCAGTTCTTC
CASSGQGGDYNEQFF
>-|TRBV27|TRBD1|TRBJ1-2
TGTGCCAGCAGTAGACAGGGGGCGGGGTATGGCTACACCTTC
CASSRQGAGYGYTF
>-|TRBV20-1|-|TRBJ2-1
TGCAGTGCCACGCTTCGCGATGAGCAGTTCTTC
CSATLRDEQFF
>-|TRBV9|-|TRBJ1-2
TGTGCCAGCAGCGTAGCCAGGAACTTCTATGGCTACACCTTC
CASSVARNFYGYTF
>-|TRBV2|-|TRBJ2-1
TGTGCCAGCAGTGTTAGGCGGGCATTCACCGGGGATGAGCAGTTCTTC
CASSVRRAFTGDEQFF
>-|TRBV19|TRBD2|TRBJ2-2
TGTGCCAGTAGTACTCGACTAGCGGGAGAAAACGGCGGGGAGCTGTTTTTT
CASSTRLAGENGGELFF
>once|TRBV5-6|TRBD2|TRBJ2-1
TGTGCCAGCAGCGTGACTAGCGGAGGGGAGAATGAGCAGTTCTTC
CASSVTSGGENEQFF
>-|TRBV29-1|-|TRBJ1-1
TGCAGCGCACGTCTCGGGCAGGGAGAAGCTTTCTTT
CSARLGQGEAFF